This T cell receptor beta chain was retrieved from a study of siplizumab effects on memory and regulatory T cells. The data were produced by immunoSEQ multiplex PCR, yet TCRdb's version contains in-frame clones alone and is incomplete. This repertoire shows around 110,000 clones, 90% to 95% found once; its top ten account for under 2%. Trimming removed 1 base from V and 5 bases from J; junction bases left unmatched: 7. The CDR3 covers 16 residues. CDR1 and CDR2 from the germline V gene are LNHNV and YYDKDF (reference sequence). This clonotype was obtained from a human donor in good health. The V call is TRBV15, the J call TRBJ2-5; 10 positions match TRBD2. Sample: non-Treg CD4+ T cells sorted from blood. Written as DNA, the CDR3 is TGTGCCACCAGCAGAGGGAGTAGCGGGAGGTTTGAGACCCAGTACTTC. This encodes CATSRGSSGRFETQYF.